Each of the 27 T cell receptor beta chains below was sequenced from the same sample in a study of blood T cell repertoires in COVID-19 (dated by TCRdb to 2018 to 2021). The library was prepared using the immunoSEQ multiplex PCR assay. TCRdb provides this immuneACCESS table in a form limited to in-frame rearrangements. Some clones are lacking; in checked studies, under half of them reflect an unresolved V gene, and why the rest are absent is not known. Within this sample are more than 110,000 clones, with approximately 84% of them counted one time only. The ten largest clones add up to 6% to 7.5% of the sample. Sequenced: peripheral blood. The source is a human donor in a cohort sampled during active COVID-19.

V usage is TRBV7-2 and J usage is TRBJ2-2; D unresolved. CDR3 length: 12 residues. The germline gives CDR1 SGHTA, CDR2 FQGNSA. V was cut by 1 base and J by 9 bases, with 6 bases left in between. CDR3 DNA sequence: TGTGCCAGCAGCTTAGTAGAACGGGAGCTGTTTTTT. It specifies CASSLVERELFF.

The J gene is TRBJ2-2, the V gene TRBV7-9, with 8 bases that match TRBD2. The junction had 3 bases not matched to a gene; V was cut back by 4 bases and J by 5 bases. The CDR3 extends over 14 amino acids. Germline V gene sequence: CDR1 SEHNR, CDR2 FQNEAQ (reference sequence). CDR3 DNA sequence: TGTGCCAGCAGCTGGACTAGCTTGACCGGGGAGCTGTTTTTT. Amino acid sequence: CASSWTSLTGELFF.

The CDR3 loop is CASSKGDSSGNTEAFF. The CDR3 DNA is TGTGCCAGCAGCAAAGGGGACAGTTCAGGAAACACTGAAGCTTTCTTT. The rearrangement uses TRBV21-1 and TRBJ1-1; TRBD1 is the table's D call, not checked against the DNA. TRBV21-1 is a recognized pseudogene. This CDR3 has 16 residues.

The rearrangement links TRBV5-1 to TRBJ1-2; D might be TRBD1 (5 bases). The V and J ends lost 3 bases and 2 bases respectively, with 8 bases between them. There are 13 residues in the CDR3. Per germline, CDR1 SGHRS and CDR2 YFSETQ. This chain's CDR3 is CASSSQANYGYTF. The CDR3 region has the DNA TGCGCCAGCAGCTCACAGGCAAACTATGGCTACACCTTC.

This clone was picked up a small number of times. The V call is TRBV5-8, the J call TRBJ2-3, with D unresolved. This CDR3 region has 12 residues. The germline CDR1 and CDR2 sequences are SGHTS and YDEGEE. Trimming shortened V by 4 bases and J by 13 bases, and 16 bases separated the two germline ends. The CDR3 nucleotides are TGTGCCAGCAGCCCGTCGAGAATCGAAAAGTATTTT. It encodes CASSPSRIEKYF.

In nucleotides, the CDR3 is TGTGCCAGCCGACAGCCAGGGAACTATGGCTACACCTTC. Protein: CASRQPGNYGYTF. V is TRBV6-5 and J is TRBJ1-2, with a tentative D call TRBD1 (5 bases). The V gene lost 8 bases and the J gene lost 2 bases, with 12 bases spanning the gap. The CDR3 is made up of 13 amino acids. Per the germline V gene, CDR1 is MNHEY and CDR2 is SVGAGI.

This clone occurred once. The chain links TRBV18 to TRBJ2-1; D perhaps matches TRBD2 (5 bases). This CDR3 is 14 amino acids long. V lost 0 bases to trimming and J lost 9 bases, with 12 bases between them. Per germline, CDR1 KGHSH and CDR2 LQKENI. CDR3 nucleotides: TGTGCCAGCTCACCACCGGAGGTAAGAACTGAGCAGTTCTTC. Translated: CASSPPEVRTEQFF.

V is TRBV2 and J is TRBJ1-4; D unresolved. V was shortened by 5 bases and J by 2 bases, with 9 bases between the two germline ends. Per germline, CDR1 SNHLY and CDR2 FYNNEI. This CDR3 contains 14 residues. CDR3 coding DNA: TGTGCCAGCAGTATGCAGACTACTAATGAAAAACTGTTTTTT. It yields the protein CASSMQTTNEKLFF.

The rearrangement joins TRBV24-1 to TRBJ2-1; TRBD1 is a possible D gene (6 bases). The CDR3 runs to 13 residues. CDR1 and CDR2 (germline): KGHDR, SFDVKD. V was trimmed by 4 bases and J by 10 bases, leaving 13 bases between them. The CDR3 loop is CATSDPGQSEQFF. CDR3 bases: TGTGCCACCAGTGACCCCGGACAGTCAGAGCAGTTCTTC.

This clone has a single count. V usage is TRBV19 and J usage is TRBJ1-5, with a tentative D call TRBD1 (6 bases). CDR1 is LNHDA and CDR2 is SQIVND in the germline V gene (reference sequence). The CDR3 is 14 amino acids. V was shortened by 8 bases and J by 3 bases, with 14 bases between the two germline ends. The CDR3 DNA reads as TGTGCCAGTCGACTACAGGGTACCAATCAGCCCCAGCATTTT. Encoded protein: CASRLQGTNQPQHF.

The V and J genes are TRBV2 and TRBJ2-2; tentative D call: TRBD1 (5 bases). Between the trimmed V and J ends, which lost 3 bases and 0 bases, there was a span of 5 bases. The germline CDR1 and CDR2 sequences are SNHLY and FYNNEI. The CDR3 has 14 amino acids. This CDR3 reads CASSDRANTGELFF. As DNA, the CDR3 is TGTGCCAGCAGTGACAGGGCGAACACCGGGGAGCTGTTTTTT.

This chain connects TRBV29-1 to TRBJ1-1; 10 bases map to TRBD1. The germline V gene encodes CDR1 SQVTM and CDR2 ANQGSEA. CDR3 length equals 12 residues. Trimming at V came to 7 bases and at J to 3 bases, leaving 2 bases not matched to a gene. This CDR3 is CSAGQGDTEAFF. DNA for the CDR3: TGCAGCGCCGGACAGGGGGACACTGAAGCTTTCTTT.

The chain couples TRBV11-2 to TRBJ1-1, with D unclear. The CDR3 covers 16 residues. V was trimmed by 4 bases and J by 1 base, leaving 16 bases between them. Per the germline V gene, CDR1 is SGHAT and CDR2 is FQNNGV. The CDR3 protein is CASSSPLIGRNTEAFF. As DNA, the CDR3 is TGTGCCAGCAGCTCCCCTCTGATAGGGAGGAACACTGAAGCTTTCTTT.

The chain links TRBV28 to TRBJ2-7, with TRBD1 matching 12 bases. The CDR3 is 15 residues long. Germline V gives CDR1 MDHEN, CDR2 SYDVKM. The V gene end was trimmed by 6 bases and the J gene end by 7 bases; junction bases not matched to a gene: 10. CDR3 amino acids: CASRGQGARRGEQYF. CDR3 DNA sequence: TGTGCCAGCAGGGGACAGGGGGCCCGTCGCGGGGAGCAGTACTTC.

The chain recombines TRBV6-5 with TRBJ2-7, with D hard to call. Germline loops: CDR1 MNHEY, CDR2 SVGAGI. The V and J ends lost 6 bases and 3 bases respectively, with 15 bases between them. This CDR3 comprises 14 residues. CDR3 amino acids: CASRDTPDHYEQYF. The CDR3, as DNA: TGTGCCAGCAGAGACACTCCTGATCACTACGAGCAGTACTTC.

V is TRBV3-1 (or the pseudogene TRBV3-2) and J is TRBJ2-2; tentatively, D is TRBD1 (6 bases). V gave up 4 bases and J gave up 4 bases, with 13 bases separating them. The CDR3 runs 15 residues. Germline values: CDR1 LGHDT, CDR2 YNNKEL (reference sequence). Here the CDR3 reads CASSPPRGITGELFF. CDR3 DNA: TGTGCCAGCAGCCCCCCCAGGGGTATCACCGGGGAGCTGTTTTTT.

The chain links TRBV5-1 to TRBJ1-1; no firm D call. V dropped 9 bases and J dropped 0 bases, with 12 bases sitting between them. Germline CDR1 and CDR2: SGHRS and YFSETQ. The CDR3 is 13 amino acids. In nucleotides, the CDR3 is TGCGCCACCCGAACAGCTCTGAACACTGAAGCTTTCTTT. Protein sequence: CATRTALNTEAFF.

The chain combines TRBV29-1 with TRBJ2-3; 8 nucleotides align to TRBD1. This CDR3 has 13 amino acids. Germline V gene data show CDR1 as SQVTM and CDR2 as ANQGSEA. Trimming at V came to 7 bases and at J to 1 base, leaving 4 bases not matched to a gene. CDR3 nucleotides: TGCAGCGCAGACAGGGGTGGCACAGATACGCAGTATTTT. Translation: CSADRGGTDTQYF.

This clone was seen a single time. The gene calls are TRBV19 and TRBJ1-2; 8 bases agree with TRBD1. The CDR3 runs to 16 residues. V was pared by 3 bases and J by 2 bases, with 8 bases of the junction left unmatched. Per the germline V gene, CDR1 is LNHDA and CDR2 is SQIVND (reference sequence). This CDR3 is CASSIDRGLLNYGYTF. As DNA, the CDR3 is TGTGCCAGTAGTATCGACAGGGGCCTACTGAACTATGGCTACACCTTC.

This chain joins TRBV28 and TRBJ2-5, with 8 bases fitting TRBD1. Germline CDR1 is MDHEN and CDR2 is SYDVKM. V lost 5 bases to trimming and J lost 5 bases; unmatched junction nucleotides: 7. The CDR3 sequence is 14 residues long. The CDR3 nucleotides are TGTGCCAGCAGTAGACAGGGGAGATTGGAGACCCAGTACTTC. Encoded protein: CASSRQGRLETQYF.

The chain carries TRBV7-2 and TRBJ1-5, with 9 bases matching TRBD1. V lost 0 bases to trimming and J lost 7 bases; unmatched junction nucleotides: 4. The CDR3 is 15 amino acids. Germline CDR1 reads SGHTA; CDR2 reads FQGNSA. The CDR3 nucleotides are TGTGCCAGCAGCTTAGCTACGGGACAGGGACAGCCCCAGCATTTT. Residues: CASSLATGQGQPQHF.

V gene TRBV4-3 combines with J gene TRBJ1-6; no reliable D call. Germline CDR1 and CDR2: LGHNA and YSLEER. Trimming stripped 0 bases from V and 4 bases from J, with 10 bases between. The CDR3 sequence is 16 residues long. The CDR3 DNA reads TGCGCCAGCAGCCAAGAATACAGAAGTTATAATTCACCCCTCCACTTT. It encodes CASSQEYRSYNSPLHF.

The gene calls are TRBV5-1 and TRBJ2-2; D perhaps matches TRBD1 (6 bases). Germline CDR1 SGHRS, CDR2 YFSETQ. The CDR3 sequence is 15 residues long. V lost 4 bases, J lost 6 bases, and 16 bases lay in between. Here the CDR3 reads CASSPRDTSSGELFF. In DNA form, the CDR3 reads TGCGCCAGCAGCCCCCGGGACACCTCCTCCGGGGAGCTGTTTTTT.

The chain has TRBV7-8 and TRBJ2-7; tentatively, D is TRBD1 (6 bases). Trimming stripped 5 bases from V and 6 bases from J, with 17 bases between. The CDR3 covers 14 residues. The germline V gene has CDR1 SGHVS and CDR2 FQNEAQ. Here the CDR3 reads CASSHTPPGVEQYF. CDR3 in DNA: TGTGCCAGCAGCCACACCCCACCAGGGGTCGAGCAGTACTTC.

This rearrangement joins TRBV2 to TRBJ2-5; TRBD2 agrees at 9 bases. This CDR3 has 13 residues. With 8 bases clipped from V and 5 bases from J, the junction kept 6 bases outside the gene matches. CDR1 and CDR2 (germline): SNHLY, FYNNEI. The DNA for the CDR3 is TGTGCCAGCTGGGCGGGGGGGCTGGAGACCCAGTACTTC. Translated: CASWAGGLETQYF. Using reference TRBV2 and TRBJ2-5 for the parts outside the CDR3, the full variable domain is EPEVTQTPSHQVTQMGQEVILRCVPISNHLYFYWYRQILGQKVEFLVSFYNNEISEKSEIFDDQFSVERPDGSNFTLKIRSTKLEDSAMYFCASWAGGLETQYFGPGTRLLVL.

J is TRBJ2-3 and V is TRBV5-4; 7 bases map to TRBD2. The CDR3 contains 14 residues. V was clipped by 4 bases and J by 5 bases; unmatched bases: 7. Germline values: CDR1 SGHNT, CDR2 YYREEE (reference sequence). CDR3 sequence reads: CASSGVGRGDTQYF. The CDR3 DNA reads TGTGCCAGCAGCGGGGTAGGGAGGGGAGATACGCAGTATTTT.

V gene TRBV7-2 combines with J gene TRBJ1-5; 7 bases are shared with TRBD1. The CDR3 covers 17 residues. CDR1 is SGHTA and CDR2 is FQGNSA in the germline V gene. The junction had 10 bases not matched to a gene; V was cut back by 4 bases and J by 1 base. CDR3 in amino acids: CASSSQRGGVSNQPQHF. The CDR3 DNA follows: TGTGCCAGCAGCTCACAAAGAGGGGGCGTGAGCAATCAGCCCCAGCATTTT.